The entry below gives a single T cell receptor beta chain sequence along with its context. These data come from a study of blood T cell repertoires in COVID-19. Profiling relied on immunoSEQ multiplex PCR, and the TCRdb table lists in-frame clones only, not all of them. The sample records just over 300,000 clones, around 89% being singletons. The receptor comes from a woman aged 18-29 years with acute COVID-19. Sequencing was carried out using PBMCs or T cells enriched from blood (not recorded which).

CDR3 nucleotides: TGCGCCAGCAGCTTATCCAACACAGATACGCAGTATTTT. This sequence encodes CASSLSNTDTQYF. This chain uses TRBV5-1 with TRBJ2-3; D unclear. The CDR3 consists of 13 residues. CDR1 is SGHRS and CDR2 is YFSETQ in the germline V gene. V lost 2 bases and J 2 bases, leaving 6 bases between the germline ends.